The source of this T cell receptor beta chain is a study of cytomegalovirus exposure and HLA in healthy donors. The V gene's germline CDR1 is SNHLY and CDR2 FYNNEI. The germline V and J ends were trimmed by 4 bases and 3 bases, with 12 bases remaining between them. The length of the CDR3 is 14 residues. Vbeta (60) and Jbeta (13) primers were used in the PCR. Measured with immunoSEQ multiplex PCR; TCRdb has only the in-frame clones, and not every one. The repertoire holds hundreds of thousands of clones, 82% seen once, with approximately 6.5% in the top ten. The chain carries TRBV2 and TRBJ1-1; a weak D match, TRBD1 (5 bases). The TCR originated in a man between 40 and 49 years old in good health and CMV-seropositive. The sample taken for sequencing was PBMCs. The CDR3 spells CASSVRSTDTEAFF. CDR3 in DNA: TGTGCCAGCAGTGTGCGATCGACAGACACTGAAGCTTTCTTT.